This T cell receptor (beta chain) emerged from a study of shared clonotypes between healthy human individuals. The length of the CDR3 is 17 residues. Germline V gene sequence: CDR1 MDHEN, CDR2 SYDVKM. V lost 2 bases and J lost 3; bases outside the gene matches: 10. In regard to this clone: Its specificity is not known.

Study-wide points: Represented genetic and exposure-history diversity was restricted by having few donors.

Profiled with immunoSEQ multiplex PCR; TCRdb holds only in-frame clones, not every one. Of under 1,100,000 clones in the sample, 75% to 80% were seen once. This chain joins TRBV28 and TRBJ1-2, with 9 bases lining up with TRBD1. Sequenced sample: memory CD4+ T cells from PBMCs. Subset given: CD45RA-negative fraction. This clonotype originated in a man in his late teens or twenties in good health. Some clones in this sample may be carry-over from other donors' samples. The chain's CDR3 is CASSLLFGTGTDYGYTF. The CDR3 nucleotides read TGTGCCAGCAGTTTACTGTTCGGGACAGGGACGGACTATGGCTACACCTTC.